This paragraph reports one TCR beta chain. As yet, its antigen is unknown. This sample is part of a study of T cell responses to AZD1222 COVID-19 vaccine. About the study: Pooled in the analysis were second doses at about 4 or about 12 weeks.

The protocol was immunoSEQ multiplex PCR, while the TCRdb copy is restricted to in-frame clones and leaves out a portion. Of approximately 100,000 clones in the sample, over 90% are singletons; the top ten hold approximately 5%. The CDR3 length is 14 residues. V dropped 4 bases and J dropped 5 bases, with 14 bases sitting between them. In germline, CDR1 is SNHLY, CDR2 FYNNEI. Findings of the study overall: Sampling that yielded the repertoires occurred only after the peak T cell response. Donor demographics were predominantly white British with a female majority; clonal diversity may be underestimated. Unmutated variant regions reportedly attract nearly half of all spike-specific TCRs.

The sequencing here drew on peripheral blood, taken on day 0 of AZD1222 vaccination. V is TRBV2 and J is TRBJ2-5; D gene uncertain. The TCR originated in an adult in good health. CDR3 sequence: CASSVALPPETQYF. The CDR3 DNA is TGTGCCAGCAGTGTAGCTCTTCCGCCGGAGACCCAGTACTTC.